This is a list of T cell receptor beta chains from one sample in a study of blood T cell repertoires in COVID-19. TCRdb's table, derived via immunoSEQ multiplex PCR, lists solely in-frame clones and lacks some. The sample consists of approximately 150,000 clones, 80% of them appearing once. Sequenced sample: peripheral blood. The receptor set was obtained from a man aged 65 to 85 who had recovered from COVID-19. Each CDR3 is given with its conserved first and last residue. Each record gives: J gene, V gene, D gene, clone size, CDR3 DNA, CDR3 protein. D genes are given only for firm matches. Not all rows give a size; the values are once, few, many and, for expanded clones, a class.

TRBJ2-7 TRBV6-1 TRBD1 NA TGTGCCAGCAGTGAGAGGGACAGGGGATATTACGAGCAGTACTTC CASSERDRGYYEQYF
TRBJ2-4 TRBV7-9 TRBD1 NA TGTGCCAGCAGCTTAGCCCCGGGACAGAGAGCTGACGAAAACATTCAGTACTTC CASSLAPGQRADENIQYF
TRBJ2-7 TRBV3-1/TRBV3-2 TRBD2 once TGTGCCAGCAGCGCGCGCGGCAGGGCTAGCGGGAGGGCGTACGAGCAGTACTTC CASSARGRASGRAYEQYF
TRBJ2-2 TRBV20-1 TRBD1 NA TGCAGTGCTAGTCAGGGGGAGTGGGGCGGGGAGCTGTTTTTT CSASQGEWGGELFF
TRBJ2-7 TRBV11-2 NA medium-sized TGTGCCAGCAGCTTAGGCGCGGGGCCAAGTCTGTGGGAGCAGTACTTC CASSLGAGPSLWEQYF
TRBJ1-3 TRBV18 NA once TGTGCCAGCTCAGGCCGGGACACCCAGTCTGGAAACACCATATATTTT CASSGRDTQSGNTIYF
TRBJ2-1 TRBV4-1 NA NA TGCGCCAGCAGCCAAGCCCTCCGCCACATAAAGCAGTTCTTC CASSQALRHIKQFF
TRBJ1-2 TRBV2 TRBD1 NA TGTGCCTCCCGGGACAGGGGTTTGGCTAACTATGGCTACACCTTC CASRDRGLANYGYTF
TRBJ2-5 TRBV4-1 TRBD2 once TGCGCCAGCAGCCAAGCTAGCGGAGCTCAAGAGACCCAGTACTTC CASSQASGAQETQYF
TRBJ2-7 TRBV4-1 TRBD1 NA TGCGCCAGCAGCCAAGATACAGGGGGCTCCTACGAGCAGTACTTC CASSQDTGGSYEQYF
TRBJ2-1 TRBV9 TRBD2 NA TGTGCCAGCAGCGCCCGACTAGCGGGAGTTCGAAATGAGCAGTTCTTC CASSARLAGVRNEQFF
TRBJ1-2 TRBV13 NA NA TGTGCCAGCAGCGGGACACGCTATGGCTACACCTTC CASSGTRYGYTF
TRBJ2-3 TRBV10-3 TRBD1 NA TGTGCCATCAGCGAGTACCGGGACAGGGTAGGGGATACGCAGTATTTT CAISEYRDRVGDTQYF
TRBJ1-1 TRBV5-1 NA NA TGCGCCAGCAGCTTACAGACACAGAACACTGAAGCTTTCTTT CASSLQTQNTEAFF
TRBJ2-1 TRBV27 NA NA TGTGCCAGCAGTCGCACTAGGAGCTCCTACAATGAGCAGTTCTTC CASSRTRSSYNEQFF
TRBJ2-7 TRBV6-1 NA NA TGTGCCAGCAGTGAAGCGAGAGGGTACGAGCAGTACTTC CASSEARGYEQYF
TRBJ2-7 TRBV10-3 NA NA TGTGCCATCCAAGCCCCACAGGGCTACGAGCAGTACTTC CAIQAPQGYEQYF
TRBJ2-1 TRBV7-8 TRBD2 few TGTGCCAGCAGCTTAAGGGAAGGCGCCGGGACTAGCTTCGGCAATGAGCAGTTCTTC CASSLREGAGTSFGNEQFF
TRBJ1-1 TRBV7-2 NA NA TGTGCCAGCAGCTTAGATGGGCCTCGATGGAACACTGAAGCTTTCTTT CASSLDGPRWNTEAFF
TRBJ2-1 TRBV18 TRBD2 NA TGTGCCAGCTCACCACTAGCGGGTTCTGCCTACAATGAGCAGTTCTTC CASSPLAGSAYNEQFF